This T cell receptor (beta chain) was captured in a study of early T cells in non-severe SARS-CoV-2 infection. In TCRdb, the 5' RACE reads were re-called with MiXCR into one record per CDR3 protein. The sample shows approximately 81,000 distinct CDR3 sequences, approximately 6% of them seen only once. This clonotype occurred a few times. After removal of 1 base from V and 6 bases from J, the junction contained 5 bases not matched to a gene. The CDR3 has 15 residues. CDR1 is LGHNA, CDR2 YSLEER, per germline. The clonotype originates from an adult who was a healthcare worker with PCR-confirmed SARS-CoV-2 infection or an uninfected control (not recorded which). This rearrangement joins TRBV4-3 to TRBJ2-3; TRBD1 aligns across 9 bases. What was sequenced was whole blood. CDR3 protein: CASSQGGTGSDTQYF. The CDR3 region has the DNA TGCGCCAGCAGCCAAGGGGGGACAGGGTCCGATACGCAGTATTTT.